These 6 T cell receptor beta chains originate from one sample sequenced in a study of blood T cell repertoires in COVID-19. Here immunoSEQ multiplex PCR was the method, and the copy in TCRdb shows in-frame clones only, minus some. Of 160,000 or so clones listed, roughly 80% are singletons. What was sequenced was peripheral blood. The receptors stem from a woman aged 80 or over with acute or convalescent COVID-19.

This chain connects TRBV19 to TRBJ2-1; TRBD2 agrees at 7 bases. CDR1 is LNHDA, CDR2 SQIVND, per germline (reference sequence). The CDR3 is made up of 12 amino acids. The V gene end was trimmed by 8 bases and the J gene end by 9 bases; junction bases not matched to a gene: 7. The CDR3 DNA sequence: TGTGCCAGTCTCCAGCGGGACGGTGAGCAGTTCTTC. It is translated as CASLQRDGEQFF.

This clone was observed once. The chain combines TRBV5-4 with TRBJ1-1; weak D call: TRBD1 (6 bases). The CDR3 contains 14 residues. Germline V gives CDR1 SGHNT, CDR2 YYREEE (reference sequence). The V end was cut by 5 bases, the J end by 0 bases, with 11 bases between. In DNA, the CDR3 is TGTGCCAGCAGAGGGGGACCGATGAACACTGAAGCTTTCTTT. Residues: CASRGGPMNTEAFF.

This clone was picked up a small number of times. The CDR3 DNA follows: TGTGCCAGCTCCTTTGGGGGGGCGCGGGGCAATCAGCCCCAGCATTTT. As protein: CASSFGGARGNQPQHF. The V call is TRBV27, the J call TRBJ1-5; D is perhaps TRBD1 (6 bases). V gave up 8 bases and J gave up 2 bases, with 19 bases separating them. This CDR3 has 16 residues. CDR1 is MNHEY and CDR2 is SMNVEV in the germline V gene (reference sequence).

The sample holds a few counts of this clone. This chain uses TRBV5-1 with TRBJ2-2; TRBD2 is a possible D gene (6 bases). Germline CDR1 is SGHRS and CDR2 is YFSETQ. V lost 4 bases and J lost 10, with 20 bases in between. This CDR3 contains 15 residues. The CDR3 region has the DNA TGCGCCAGCAGCGGGGGAGGTGGTCCTACCTCGGAGCTGTTTTTT. Its protein product is CASSGGGGPTSELFF.

This clone was observed a few times. The CDR3 nucleotides are TGCGCCAGCAGCCAAGTTGCCGGGACCTTCGGGGGTGGCTACACCTTC. Its translation is CASSQVAGTFGGGYTF. The chain joins TRBV4-1 to TRBJ1-2; D is perhaps TRBD1 (5 bases). The germline V and J ends were trimmed by 1 base and 7 bases, with 19 bases remaining between them. The CDR3 length is 16 residues. The germline V gene has CDR1 MGHRA and CDR2 YSYEKL.

This chain links TRBV5-1 with TRBJ2-1; 15 nucleotides line up with TRBD2. Germline V gene lookup returns CDR1 SGHRS and CDR2 YFSETQ. After removal of 2 bases from V and 8 bases from J, the junction contained 2 bases not matched to a gene. The CDR3 has 15 amino acids. This CDR3 reads CASSFGLAGGDEQFF. Here the CDR3 DNA reads TGCGCCAGCAGCTTTGGACTAGCGGGAGGGGATGAGCAGTTCTTC.